The clone carrying this TCR beta chain was detected once. Its antigen is unidentified. cDNA serving as the sequencing template came from extracted, reverse transcribed RNA. The protocol was immunoSEQ multiplex PCR, while the TCRdb copy is restricted to in-frame clones and leaves out a portion. This sample has 110,000 to 150,000 clones; 75% to 85% occur once, and the top ten carry around a quarter. The sample originates from a study of CD8+ T cells in alopecia areata. Described treatment: oral pan-JAK inhibitor, 5-10 mg twice daily. Researchers took lesional scalp punch biopsies and peripheral blood from people who were alopecia areata patients. CDR1 GTSNPN and CDR2 SVGIG come from the germline V gene (reference sequence). The CDR3 spans 12 residues. With 0 bases removed from V and 5 bases from J, the gap between germline ends came to 8 bases. Study-wide results and limits: In patients, TCRs were shared less clearly than in mice, and HLA may possibly be involved. Scalp samples also yield sequences of resident alphabeta T cells from normal skin.

The sample consisted of CD8+ T cells sorted from blood, taken at week 4, from a patient treated with tofacitinib. The clonotype comes from a human donor with alopecia areata. V gene TRBV30 combines with J gene TRBJ2-7, with D uncertain. The chain's CDR3 is CAWSVDRDEQYF. The CDR3 DNA reads as TGTGCCTGGAGTGTAGATCGGGACGAGCAGTACTTC.